This paragraph covers one T cell receptor beta chain sequence. Repertoires were generated with immunoSEQ multiplex PCR, while TCRdb's copy carries only in-frame clones and drops some. This table has more than 120,000 clones, roughly 80% appearing once. This entry belongs to a study of blood T cell repertoires in COVID-19. Trimming cost V 5 bases and J 4 bases, with 14 bases left between them. CDR1 is PRHDT, CDR2 FYEKMQ, per germline (reference sequence). CDR3 length equals 14 residues. This chain uses TRBV13 with TRBJ1-1; tentative D call: TRBD1 (6 bases). This TCR was recovered from a human donor in a cohort sampled during active COVID-19. The sequenced sample was peripheral blood. As DNA, the CDR3 is TGTGCCAGCAGCCCCGTAGGGGGTTTCACTGAAGCTTTCTTT. Protein sequence: CASSPVGGFTEAFF.